The T cell receptor (beta chain) under discussion was sequenced for a study of monozygotic twins with cystic fibrosis (dated by TCRdb to about 2021). Concerning the study at large: Barcoded libraries were prepared from three micrograms of fragmented DNA with approximately 15 PCR cycles. Data for three of the twin pairs had been reported previously in another context. Twins were ranked among 800 to 1,100 cohort participants for weight-for-height and FEVPerc (FEV1 disease centile) at the day of blood sampling. To gauge how much genetics shapes V and J gene usage, the researchers compared TCR beta repertoires both within and across 16 monozygotic twin pairs who have cystic fibrosis. Ten female and six male twin pairs, aged 2.0 to 36.4 years (median approximately 9.5 years) and mostly children and adolescents, were included in the cohort. What the work shows at the level of the full study, not this receptor alone: The greatest similarity to the co-twin was observed for V gene usage in 13 of 16 pairs and for J usage in 8 of 16 pairs, which suggested genetic constraints. Nucleotide-identical clonotype sharing was significantly higher within monozygotic CF twin pairs than between unrelated CF individuals (P = 0.000026, Mann-Whitney). No association turned up between shared CDR3 numbers and age, concordance or disease severity, and the cohort was small. Simpson clonality tended to be low (median roughly 0.01), which suggests a naive-dominated repertoire, although clonality was higher in the most severely affected patients.

Following the manufacturer's instructions, TCR beta CDR3 regions were amplified by multiplex PCR with the immunoSEQ immune profiling system. An Illumina NextSeq system was used to carry out the sequencing. The study's own analysis went as follows. The immunoSEQ Analyzer platform handled processing of the sequence data, and clonality was calculated by taking the square root of Simpson's index of productive rearrangements. Jensen-Shannon distance served as the measure of similarity in V and J usage, while OLGA was used to compute CDR3 generation probabilities. Shared CDR3 sequences were searched against the immuneACCESS database (August 2020) and VDJdb (December 2020). Sourced from immuneACCESS, this table was stored by TCRdb with only in-frame sequences that have V and J called. A share of the clones is absent; for the studies checked, an unresolved V gene accounts for under half, and the remainder has no known explanation. The DNA gave D and trimming, while V, J and clone size come from that table. This sample has 25,000 to 30,000 clones in its table, and over 80% of those were observed once. The top ten constitute just under 0.9% of the sample.

In the case of this clone: The target of this receptor is not known. No quality values exist for individual bases; no much larger clone is one base distant.

The twin pairs came from the European Cystic Fibrosis Twin and Sibling Study Cohort, which recruited patients from over a hundred CF clinics across 14 European countries. Zygosity and CFTR genotype were confirmed in-house, and zygosity was tested by multiplex PCR of nine short tandem repeat loci. Each twin gave a peripheral blood sample, and clinical parameters were documented on that same day of blood sampling. Phenol/chloroform extraction was used to isolate genomic DNA from peripheral blood cells, and the DNA was then kept in TE buffer at 4 degrees C. V is shortened by 0 bases, J by 1 base, and the region joining them spans 2 bases. The germline V gene yields SGHRS for CDR1 and YFSETQ for CDR2. Including the terminal cysteine and phenylalanine, the CDR3 comprises 12 residues. The retained sequence is limited to the CDR3, 36 bases, with the frame set at the first base.

Source material: blood. This TCR was recovered from a girl aged 2 to 10 with cystic fibrosis. The chain joins TRBV5-1 to TRBJ2-7; there is no confident call for the D gene. The DNA is as follows: TGCGCCAGCAGCTTGGCATCCTACGAGCAGTACTTC. Its protein product is CASSLASYEQYF.